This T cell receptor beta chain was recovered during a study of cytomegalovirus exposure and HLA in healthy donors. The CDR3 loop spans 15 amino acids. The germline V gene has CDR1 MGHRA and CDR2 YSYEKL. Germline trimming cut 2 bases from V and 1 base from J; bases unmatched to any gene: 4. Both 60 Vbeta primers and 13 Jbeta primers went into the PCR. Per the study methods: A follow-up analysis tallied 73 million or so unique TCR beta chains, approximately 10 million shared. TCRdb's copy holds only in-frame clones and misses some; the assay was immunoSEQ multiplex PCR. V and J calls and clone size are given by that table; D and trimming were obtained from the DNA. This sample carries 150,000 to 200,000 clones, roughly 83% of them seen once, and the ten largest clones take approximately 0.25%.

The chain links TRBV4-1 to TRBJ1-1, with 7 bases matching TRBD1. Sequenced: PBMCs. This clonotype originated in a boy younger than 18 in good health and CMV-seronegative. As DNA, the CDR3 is TGCGCCAGCAGCCAACCTACAGGGGCGAACACTGAAGCTTTCTTT. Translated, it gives CASSQPTGANTEAFF.